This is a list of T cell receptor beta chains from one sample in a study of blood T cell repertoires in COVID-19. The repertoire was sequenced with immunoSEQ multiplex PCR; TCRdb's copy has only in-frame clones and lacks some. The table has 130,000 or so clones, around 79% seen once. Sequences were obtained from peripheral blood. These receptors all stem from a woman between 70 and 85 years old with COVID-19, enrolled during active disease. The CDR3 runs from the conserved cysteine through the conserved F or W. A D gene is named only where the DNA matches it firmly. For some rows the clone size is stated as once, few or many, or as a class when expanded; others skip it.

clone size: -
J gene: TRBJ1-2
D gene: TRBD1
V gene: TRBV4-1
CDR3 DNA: TGCGCCAGCAGCCCGGGACAGGGCGCTAACATCTATGGCTACACCTTC
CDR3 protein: CASSPGQGANIYGYTF

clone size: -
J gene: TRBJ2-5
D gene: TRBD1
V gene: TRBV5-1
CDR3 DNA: TGCGCCAGCAGCTTGGGTGCCACAGGGGGCAGGGAGACCCAGTACTTC
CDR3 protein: CASSLGATGGRETQYF

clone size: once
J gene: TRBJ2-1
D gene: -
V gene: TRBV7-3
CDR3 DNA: TGTGCCAGCAGCTTAAACCCCCGGGTAAATGAGCAGTTCTTC
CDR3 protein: CASSLNPRVNEQFF

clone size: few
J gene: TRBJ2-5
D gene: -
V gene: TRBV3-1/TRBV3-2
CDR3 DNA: TGTGCCAGCAGCCAAGATCCCGCGGGGAAACAAGAGACCCAGTACTTC
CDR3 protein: CASSQDPAGKQETQYF

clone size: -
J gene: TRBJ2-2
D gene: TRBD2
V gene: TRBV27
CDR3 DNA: TGTGCCAGCAGTACCACCGGGACTAGCACTTGGAACACCGGGGAGCTGTTTTTT
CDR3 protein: CASSTTGTSTWNTGELFF

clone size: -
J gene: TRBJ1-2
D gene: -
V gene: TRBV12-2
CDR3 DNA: TGTGCAAGTCGCACCCCTCCCCCCGCCGGGACAGGGGGCGCGAACTATGGCTACACCTTC
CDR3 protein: CASRTPPPAGTGGANYGYTF

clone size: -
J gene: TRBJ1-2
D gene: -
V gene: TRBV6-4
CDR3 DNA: TGTGCCAGCAGTTCCGGGGTTAACTATGGCTACACCTTC
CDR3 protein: CASSSGVNYGYTF

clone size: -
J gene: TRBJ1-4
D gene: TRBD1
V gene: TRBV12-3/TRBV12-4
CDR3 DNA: TGTGCCAGCAGTGAAACGCCCGGACAGGGCGTGTTTTTT
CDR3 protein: CASSETPGQGVFF

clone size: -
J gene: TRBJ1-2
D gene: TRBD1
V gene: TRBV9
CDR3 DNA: TGTGCCAGCAGCCCCCTAGGGACAGACTATGGCTACACCTTC
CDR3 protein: CASSPLGTDYGYTF

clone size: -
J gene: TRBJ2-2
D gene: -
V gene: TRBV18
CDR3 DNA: TGTGCCAGCTCACCACGCCAGATGAGTGCGGACACCGGGGAGCTGTTTTTT
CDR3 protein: CASSPRQMSADTGELFF

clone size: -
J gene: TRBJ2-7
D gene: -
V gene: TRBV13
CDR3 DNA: TGTGCCAGCAGCTTTGCCCAGGGGAACGAGCAGTACTTC
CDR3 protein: CASSFAQGNEQYF

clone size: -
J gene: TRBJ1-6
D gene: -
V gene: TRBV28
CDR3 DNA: TGTGCCAGCAGTTTAATAGGGGGGGATTCACCCCTCCACTTT
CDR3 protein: CASSLIGGDSPLHF

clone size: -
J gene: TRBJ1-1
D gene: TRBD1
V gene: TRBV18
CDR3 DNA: TGTGCCAGCTCACCGCGCCCCCTCAGACAGGGCCAAGCTTTCTTT
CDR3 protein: CASSPRPLRQGQAFF

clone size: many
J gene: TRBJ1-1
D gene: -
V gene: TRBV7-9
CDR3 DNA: TGTGCCAGCAGCTTACAAGGGGGCACTGAAGCTTTCTTT
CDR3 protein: CASSLQGGTEAFF

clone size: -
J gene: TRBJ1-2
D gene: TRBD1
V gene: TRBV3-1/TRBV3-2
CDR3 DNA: TGTGCCAGCAGCCAAGATTCAGAACAGGGGGCAAACGGCTACACCTTC
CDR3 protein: CASSQDSEQGANGYTF

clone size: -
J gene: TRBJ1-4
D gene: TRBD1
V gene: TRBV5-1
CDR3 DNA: TGCGCCAGCAGCGTGACAGGGGCTAATGAAAAACTGTTTTTT
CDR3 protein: CASSVTGANEKLFF

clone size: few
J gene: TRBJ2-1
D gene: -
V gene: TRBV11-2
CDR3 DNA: TGTGCCAGCAGCTTAGATCAGGGCTCCTACAATGAGCAGTTCTTC
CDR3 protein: CASSLDQGSYNEQFF

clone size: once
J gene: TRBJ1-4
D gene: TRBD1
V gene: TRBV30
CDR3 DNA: TGTGCCTGGGCACGGGGAGGGACAGGGGTTGGAAAACTGTTTTTT
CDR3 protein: CAWARGGTGVGKLFF

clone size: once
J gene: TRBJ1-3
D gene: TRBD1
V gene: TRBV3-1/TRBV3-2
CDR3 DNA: TGTGCCAGCAGCCCGCCTGGACAGGTTTACTCTGGAAACACCATATATTTT
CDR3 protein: CASSPPGQVYSGNTIYF

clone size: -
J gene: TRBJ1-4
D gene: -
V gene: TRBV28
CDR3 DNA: TGTGCCAGCAGTAGTTTTGGAGATGCAACTAATGAAAAACTGTTTTTT
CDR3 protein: CASSSFGDATNEKLFF

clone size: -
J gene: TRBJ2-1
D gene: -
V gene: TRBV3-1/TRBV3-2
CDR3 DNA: TGTGCCAGCAGCTCTTACGCAGGCAATGAGCAGTTCTTC
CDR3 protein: CASSSYAGNEQFF

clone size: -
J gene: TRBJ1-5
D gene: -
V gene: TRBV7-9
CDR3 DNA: TGTGCCAGCAGTCCCCTGGGGGGGGTTAATCAGCCCCAGCATTTT
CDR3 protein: CASSPLGGVNQPQHF